The TCR beta chain described here comes from a study of control samples from healthy donors and cancer patients. The CDR3 runs 13 residues. The V end was cut by 3 bases, the J end by 6 bases, with 12 bases between. Germline CDR1 WNHNN, CDR2 SYGVQD (reference sequence). Profiled with immunoSEQ multiplex PCR; TCRdb holds only in-frame clones, not every one. The sample has some 160,000 clones; about 94% are singletons. The origin of this receptor is a woman in her thirties or forties in good health. This chain connects TRBV10-1 to TRBJ2-7; possibly TRBD2 for D (5 bases). Material for sequencing was blood. CDR3 protein: CASSDEGMGEQYF. Here the CDR3 DNA reads TGCGCCAGCAGTGATGAGGGAATGGGCGAGCAGTACTTC.